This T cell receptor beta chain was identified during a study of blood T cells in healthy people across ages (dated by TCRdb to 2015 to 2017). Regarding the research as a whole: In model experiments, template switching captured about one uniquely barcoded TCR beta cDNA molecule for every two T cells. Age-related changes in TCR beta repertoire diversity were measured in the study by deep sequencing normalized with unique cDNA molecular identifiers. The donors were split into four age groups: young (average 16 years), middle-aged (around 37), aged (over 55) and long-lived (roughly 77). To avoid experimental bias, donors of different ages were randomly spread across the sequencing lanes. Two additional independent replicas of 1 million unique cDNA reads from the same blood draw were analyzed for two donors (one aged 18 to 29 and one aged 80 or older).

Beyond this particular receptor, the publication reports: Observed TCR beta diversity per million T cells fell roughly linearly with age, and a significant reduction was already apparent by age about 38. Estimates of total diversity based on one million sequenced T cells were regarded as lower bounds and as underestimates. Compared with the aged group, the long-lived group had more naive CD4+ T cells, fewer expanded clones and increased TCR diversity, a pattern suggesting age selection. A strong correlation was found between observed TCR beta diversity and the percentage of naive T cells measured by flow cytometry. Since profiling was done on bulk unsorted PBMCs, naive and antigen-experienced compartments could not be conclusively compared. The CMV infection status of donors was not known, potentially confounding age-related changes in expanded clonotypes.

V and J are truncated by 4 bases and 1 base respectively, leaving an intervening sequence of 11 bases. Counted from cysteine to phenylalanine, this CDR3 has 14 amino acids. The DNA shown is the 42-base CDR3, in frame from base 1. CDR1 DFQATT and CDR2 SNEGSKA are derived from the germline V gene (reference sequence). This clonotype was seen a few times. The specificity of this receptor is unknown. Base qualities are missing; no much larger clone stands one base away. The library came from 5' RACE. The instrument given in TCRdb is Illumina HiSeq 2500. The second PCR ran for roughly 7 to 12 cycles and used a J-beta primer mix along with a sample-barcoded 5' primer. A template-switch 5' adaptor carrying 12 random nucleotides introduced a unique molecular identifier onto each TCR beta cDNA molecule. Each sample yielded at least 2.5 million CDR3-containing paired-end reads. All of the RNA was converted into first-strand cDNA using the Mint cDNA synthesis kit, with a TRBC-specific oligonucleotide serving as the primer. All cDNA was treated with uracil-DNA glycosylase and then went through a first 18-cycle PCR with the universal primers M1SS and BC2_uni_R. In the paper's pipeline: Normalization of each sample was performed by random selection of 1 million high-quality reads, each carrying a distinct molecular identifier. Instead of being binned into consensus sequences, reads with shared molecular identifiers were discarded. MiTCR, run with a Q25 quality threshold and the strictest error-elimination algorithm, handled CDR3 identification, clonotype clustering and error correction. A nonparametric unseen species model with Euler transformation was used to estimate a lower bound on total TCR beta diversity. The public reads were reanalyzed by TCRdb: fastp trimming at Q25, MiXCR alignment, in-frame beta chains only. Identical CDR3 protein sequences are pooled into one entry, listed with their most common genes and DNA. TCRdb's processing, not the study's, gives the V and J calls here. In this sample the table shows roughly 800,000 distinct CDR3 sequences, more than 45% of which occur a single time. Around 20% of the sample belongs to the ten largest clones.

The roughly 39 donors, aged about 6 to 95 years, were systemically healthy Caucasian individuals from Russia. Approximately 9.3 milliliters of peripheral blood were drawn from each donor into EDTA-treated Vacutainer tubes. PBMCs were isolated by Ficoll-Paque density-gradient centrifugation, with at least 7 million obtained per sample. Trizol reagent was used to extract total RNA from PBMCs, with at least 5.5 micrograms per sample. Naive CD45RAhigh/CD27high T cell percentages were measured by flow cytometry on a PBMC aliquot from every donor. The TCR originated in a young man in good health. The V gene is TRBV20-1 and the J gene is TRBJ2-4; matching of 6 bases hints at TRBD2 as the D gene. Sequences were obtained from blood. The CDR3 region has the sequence CSAIGGAAKNIQYF. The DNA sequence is TGCAGTGCTATAGGCGGGGCGGCCAAAAACATTCAGTACTTC.